Sequencing of this T cell receptor beta chain was carried out in a study of long-term antiretroviral therapy in people with HIV (dated by TCRdb to the early 2020s). As for the study more broadly: Collection of the earliest samples took place about a decade ahead of the 2015 WHO recommendation for immediate ART, at a time when ART was typically delayed until CD4 counts fell. A total of 192 cryopreserved PBMC samples were contributed to the cohort by 30 adults with confirmed HIV infection, with samples collected serially over a mean of approximately 6 years (range 1-12). About 40% of the 30 participants with HIV were female. A retrospective serial study tested whether changes in peripheral blood TRB repertoire composition and diversity were associated with ART initiation and durable HIV suppression. No cross-contamination during QIAcube processing turned up in test extractions that ran a monoclonal T-cell line alongside around 32 polyclonal samples.

Here is what the overall study found, with its caveats: Inferences about post-ART repertoire changes are limited because no data were available on ART adherence, viral resistance or therapy changes. A significant increase in TRB diversity was found to be associated with ART initiation, although TRB diversity was observed to remain significantly below that of transplant donor controls even after long-term ART. Owing to limited PBMC availability, only the TCR beta chain was sequenced, without alpha chain pairing. The repertoire was dominated across all time points by expanded TRB clones identified before ART initiation, although this dominance was seen to fluctuate and to decrease in many PLHIV after ART. Because pre-ART samples had limited cell numbers, profiling was done on unsorted PBMC rather than on sorted CD4+ and CD8+ T cells. CDR3 length ranges in HIV repertoires were narrower than in controls, and network structure suggested an antigen-experienced repertoire with only a slight naive shift after ART. The samples span the years 2004 to 2017, and the ART regimens used at that time may not be as effective as current regimens.

Sequencing of the TRB variable region was done with the immunoSEQ hsTCRB v3.0 assay at survey level resolution. A depth of about 40,000-50,000 T-cell genomes per sample was targeted for TRB sequencing. Pooled TRB libraries were sequenced on an Illumina MiSeq with a v3 150-cycle kit. The original methods were these. Analysis of repertoires was carried out in R inside a reproducible Nextflow workflow spanning QC, data transformation and analysis. Custom analyses were implemented in LymphoSeq2, an R package for AIRR-Seq data exploration. A handful of samples yielding fewer than 5000 total TRB sequences were excluded, leaving over 150 analyzed HIV repertoires. Among the 170 to 200 retained HIV repertoires, 55 to 60 were collected before ART initiation and some 130 after ART initiation. Repertoires were downsampled to 5000 TRB nucleotide sequences, with summary statistics averaged over 100 downsampling iterations. TRB sequences were retained for analysis only if CDR3 regions of at least seven amino acids were present. Diversity was assessed using a clonality score derived from Shannon entropy and using the Gini coefficient. In the repertoire networks, any two of the top 5000 CDR3 amino acid sequences were connected whenever the two sequences differed by an edit distance of one. GLIPH2 predicted antigen specificity groups and MHC restriction for TRB CDR3 amino acid sequences. CDR3 amino acid sequences were matched against VDJdb and McPAS-TCR to flag known CMV, EBV, HIV or tissue antigen associations. Pre-ART, post-ART and control groups were compared with Wilcoxon signed-rank tests and Holm-Bonferroni correction. The source is immuneACCESS, and TCRdb retained only in-frame sequences with V and J called. Part of the clones is not carried over; for the studies checked, unresolved V genes explain less than half of this, and the remainder is unexplained. D and trimming come from the DNA, and the V and J calls and clone size come from that table. In this sample the table shows some 25,000 clones, roughly 80% of which occur a single time. The biggest ten clones account for about 5.5% of the sample.

This clone was counted a single time. This clone's antigen is unknown. No base quality information exists; no much larger clone differs at one position. CDR1 and CDR2 are drawn from the germline V gene: MNHEY, SVGAGI. The V and J ends are trimmed by 8 bases and 0 bases, leaving 13 bases between them. The CDR3, from cysteine to phenylalanine, totals 14 residues. Only the CDR3 DNA is retained, 42 bases long and in frame from the first base. Inclusion was restricted to participants for whom at least one PBMC sample before ART initiation and at least two post-ART samples were available. Treatment was received in the United States of America by all participants with HIV. Before DNA extraction, cryopreserved samples containing about 0.95-10 million PBMC were thawed and washed. At the time of the earliest PBMC sample, participants with HIV were aged between about 20 and 60 years. PBMC samples from each participant spanned 1-4 timepoints before ART initiation and 2-8 timepoints after ART initiation, with a median of 7 samples. For every participant, serial HIV viral load, CD4+ T-cell count, ART history and demographic data were obtained. Genomic DNA was extracted from unsorted PBMC with a Qiagen kit on a QIAcube, with processing performed in batches of 12 samples.

The clonotype originates from a woman aged 25-40 years with HIV. The sample in question was unsorted PBMCs, obtained 1.1 years before starting antiretroviral therapy. The chain employs TRBV6-5 and TRBJ1-1; the D gene cannot be resolved reliably. The bases read TGTGCCAGCGCTTCAACACCATTGAACACTGAAGCTTTCTTT. It encodes CASASTPLNTEAFF.